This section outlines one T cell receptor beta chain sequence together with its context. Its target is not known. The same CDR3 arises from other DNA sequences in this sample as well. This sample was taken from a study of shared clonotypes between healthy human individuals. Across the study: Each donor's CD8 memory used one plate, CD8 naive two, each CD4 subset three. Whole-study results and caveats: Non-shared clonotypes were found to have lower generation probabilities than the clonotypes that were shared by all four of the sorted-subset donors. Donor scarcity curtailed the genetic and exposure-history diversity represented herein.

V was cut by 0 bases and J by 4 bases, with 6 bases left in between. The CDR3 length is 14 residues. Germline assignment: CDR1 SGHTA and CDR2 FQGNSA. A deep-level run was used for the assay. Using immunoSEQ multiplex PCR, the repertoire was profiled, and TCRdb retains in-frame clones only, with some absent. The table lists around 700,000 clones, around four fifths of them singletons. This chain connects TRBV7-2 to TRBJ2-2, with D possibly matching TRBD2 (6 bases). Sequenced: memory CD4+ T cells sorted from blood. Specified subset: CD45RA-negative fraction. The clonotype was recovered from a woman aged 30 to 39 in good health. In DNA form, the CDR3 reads TGTGCCAGCAGCTTAGCAGCGGGCACCGGGGAGCTGTTTTTT. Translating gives CASSLAAGTGELFF. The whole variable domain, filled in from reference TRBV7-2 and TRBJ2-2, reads GAGVSQSPSNKVTEKGKDVELRCDPISGHTALYWYRQSLGQGLEFLIYFQGNSAPDKSGLPSDRFSAERTGGSVSTLTIQRTQQEDSAVYLCASSLAAGTGELFFGEGSRLTVL.